This passage covers 10 T cell receptor beta chains from one sample sequenced in a study of shared clonotypes between healthy human individuals. The assay was immunoSEQ multiplex PCR, and TCRdb's table has in-frame clones only and misses some. Of some 1,100,000 clones in the sample, about 80% were seen once. The specimen sequenced was memory CD4+ T cells from PBMCs. Subset given: CD45RA-negative fraction. The source of these receptors is a man aged 18-30 years in good health. Some clones in this sample may be carry-over from other donors' samples.

This chain uses TRBV18 with TRBJ2-7; tentatively, D is TRBD1 (5 bases). Germline V CDR1 and CDR2: KGHSH, LQKENI. The CDR3 has 13 residues. V lost 2 bases and J 6 bases, leaving 11 bases between the germline ends. The CDR3 coding sequence is TGTGCCAGCTCACCAGCCAGGGAAAGCGAGCAGTACTTC. As protein: CASSPARESEQYF.

This clone came up a few times. V and J are TRBV2 and TRBJ2-7; D gene ambiguous. V was cut by 6 bases and J by 5 bases, with 14 bases left in between. The germline V gene encodes CDR1 SNHLY and CDR2 FYNNEI. This CDR3 is built from 13 residues. CDR3 amino acids: CASRYYSPHEQYF. Written as DNA, the CDR3 is TGTGCCAGCAGGTACTATAGCCCCCACGAGCAGTACTTC.

The chain carries TRBV5-4 and TRBJ2-5; 12 nucleotides line up with TRBD2. Germline assignment: CDR1 SGHNT and CDR2 YYREEE (reference sequence). With V trimmed by 2 bases and J by 0 bases, 2 bases remained unmatched. The length of the CDR3 is 16 residues. This CDR3 reads CASSFGLAGNQETQYF. CDR3 nucleotide sequence: TGTGCCAGCAGCTTCGGACTAGCGGGAAACCAAGAGACCCAGTACTTC.

This chain links TRBV7-2 with TRBJ2-7; D could derive from TRBD1 or TRBD2 (5 bases each). Germline V gene lookup returns CDR1 SGHTA and CDR2 FQGNSA. The V and J ends lost 4 bases and 6 bases respectively, with 16 bases between them. The length of the CDR3 is 14 residues. The CDR3 spells CASSWTHTGGEQYF. The DNA for the CDR3 is TGTGCCAGCAGCTGGACCCACACAGGAGGCGAGCAGTACTTC.

The rearrangement joins TRBV6-1 to TRBJ2-6; the D is unclear. Germline CDR1 MNHNS, CDR2 SASEGT. V lost 6 bases and J 0 bases, leaving 3 bases between the germline ends. The CDR3 contains 13 residues. The CDR3 loop is CASRHSGANVLTF. CDR3 nucleotides: TGTGCCAGCAGGCACTCTGGGGCCAACGTCCTGACTTTC.

This clone was picked up many times. The gene calls are TRBV30 and TRBJ2-1; D not resolved. This CDR3 spans 13 amino acids. Trimming stripped 3 bases from V and 4 bases from J, with 10 bases between. The germline gives CDR1 GTSNPN, CDR2 SVGIG (reference sequence). The CDR3 nucleotides are TGTGCCTGGAGAGTAGACCGTTACAATGAGCAGTTCTTC. Protein: CAWRVDRYNEQFF.

V and J are TRBV11-2 and TRBJ2-1; no reliable D call. The germline CDR1 and CDR2 sequences are SGHAT and FQNNGV. The ends were cut back, 5 bases at V and 12 bases at J, with 14 bases in the middle. The CDR3 contains 12 residues. Here the CDR3 reads CASSRTEAGQFF. The CDR3 coding sequence is TGTGCCAGCAGCCGAACAGAGGCCGGGCAGTTCTTC. The variable domain in full, completed from reference TRBV11-2 and TRBJ2-1, reads EAGVAQSPRYKIIEKRQSVAFWCNPISGHATLYWYQQILGQGPKLLIQFQNNGVVDDSQLPKDRFSAERLKGVDSTLKIQPAKLEDSAVYLCASSRTEAGQFFGPGTRLTVL.

The CDR3 region has the DNA TGTGCCAGCAGTTTATCCAGAGGACAGGGAGATGGCGAGCAGTACTTC. Translated, it gives CASSLSRGQGDGEQYF. The V and J genes are TRBV28 and TRBJ2-7, with 8 positions matching TRBD1. The length of the CDR3 is 16 residues. Trimming at V came to 1 base and at J to 6 bases, leaving 11 bases not matched to a gene. Germline V lookup: CDR1 MDHEN, CDR2 SYDVKM.

In this sample, this clone turned up a few times. J is TRBJ2-1 and V is TRBV7-9; 11 bases fit TRBD2. This CDR3 is built from 16 residues. V gave up 3 bases and J gave up 5 bases; unmatched junction bases: 6. Germline CDR1 reads SEHNR; CDR2 reads FQNEAQ (reference sequence). CDR3 region: CASSFSGTSGHNEQFF. The DNA for the CDR3 is TGTGCCAGCAGCTTTTCCGGGACTAGCGGCCACAATGAGCAGTTCTTC.

The chain recombines TRBV2 with TRBJ2-5; a weak D match, TRBD2 (6 bases). Germline V CDR1 and CDR2: SNHLY, FYNNEI. V lost 0 bases, J lost 2 bases, and 7 bases lay in between. The CDR3 length is 14 residues. The chain's CDR3 is CASSEAGTQETQYF. The CDR3 DNA is TGTGCCAGCAGTGAAGCGGGGACTCAAGAGACCCAGTACTTC.